This entry is about one TCR beta chain. Its specificity is not known. The data stem from a study of T cell responses to AZD1222 COVID-19 vaccine. Findings of the study overall: When two AZD1222 doses had been given, Spike-specific TCR breadth and depth rose. Reportedly, nearly half of unique spike TCRs recognized epitopes outside B.1.351/B.1.1.7 mutations.

TCRdb's copy holds only in-frame clones and misses some; the assay was immunoSEQ multiplex PCR. The table lists roughly 120,000 clones, around 88% of them singletons, with around 9.6% in the top ten. The germline gives CDR1 LNHNV, CDR2 YYDKDF (reference sequence). The CDR3 runs to 16 residues. Trimming shortened V by 1 base and J by 2 bases, and 11 bases separated the two germline ends. The V call is TRBV15, the J call TRBJ1-4; D is ambiguous. The TCR comes from an adult in good health. Material: peripheral blood, obtained on day 0 of AZD1222 vaccination. This CDR3 reads CATSRGRVGTNEKLFF. For the CDR3, the DNA is TGTGCCACCAGCAGAGGCCGGGTTGGGACTAATGAAAAACTGTTTTTT.